This entry describes one T cell receptor beta chain. The target antigen is unknown. This specimen comes from a study of blood T cells in healthy people across ages. Study findings and constraints: Diversity figures based on one million T cells were deemed too low. A strong correlation was seen between TCR beta diversity and naive T cell percentage.

With 1 base removed from V and 6 bases from J, the gap between germline ends came to 12 bases. CDR3 length equals 15 residues. CDR1 and CDR2 from the germline V gene are MGHRA and YSYEKL. The second PCR ran roughly 7 to 11 cycles with a sample-barcoded 5' primer and J-beta primers. MiXCR was run by TCRdb on the 5' RACE reads, yielding one entry per CDR3 protein. Among hundreds of thousands of distinct CDR3 sequences listed, 20% to 30% were seen once. This same sample was also part of a study on T cells of mothers and their children. Per that study: Related mother-child pairs shared slightly more overlap than unrelated pairs, but the difference was non-significant.

The sample consisted of blood. The chain recombines TRBV4-1 with TRBJ1-4; weak D call: TRBD1 (5 bases). The TCR sequence derives from a boy younger than 18 in good health. The CDR3 bases are TGCGCCAGCAGCCAAGTGGAGGGGCTTGATGAAAAACTGTTTTTT. It specifies CASSQVEGLDEKLFF.